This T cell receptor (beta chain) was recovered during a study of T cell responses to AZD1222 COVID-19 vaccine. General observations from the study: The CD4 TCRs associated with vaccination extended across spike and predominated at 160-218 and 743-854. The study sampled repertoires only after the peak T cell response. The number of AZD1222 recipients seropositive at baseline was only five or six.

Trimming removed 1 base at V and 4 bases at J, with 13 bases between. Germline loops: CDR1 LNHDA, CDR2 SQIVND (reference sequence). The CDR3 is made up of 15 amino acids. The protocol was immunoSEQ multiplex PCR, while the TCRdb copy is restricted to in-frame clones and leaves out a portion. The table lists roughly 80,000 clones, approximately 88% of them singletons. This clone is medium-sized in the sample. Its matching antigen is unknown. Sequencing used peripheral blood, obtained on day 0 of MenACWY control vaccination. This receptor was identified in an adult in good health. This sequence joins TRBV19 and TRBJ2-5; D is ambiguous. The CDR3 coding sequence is TGTGCCAGTAGTATAGTCGACGGCGATGGAGAGACCCAGTACTTC. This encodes CASSIVDGDGETQYF.